The present T cell receptor (beta chain) was sequenced within a study of T cell responses to AZD1222 COVID-19 vaccine. The repertoire was sequenced with immunoSEQ multiplex PCR; TCRdb's copy has only in-frame clones and lacks some. The sample carries 100,000 to 130,000 clones, roughly nine tenths recorded once. Germline V gene lookup returns CDR1 SGHVS and CDR2 FQNEAQ. V lost 5 bases and J lost 7, with 12 bases in between. The CDR3 runs to 12 residues. The chain recombines TRBV7-8 with TRBJ2-7; no clear D. The TCR originated in an adult in good health. The sample here was peripheral blood, taken on day 0 of MenACWY control vaccination. Written as DNA, the CDR3 is TGTGCCAGCAGCCCCTCGATTAGAGAGCAGTACTTC. As protein: CASSPSIREQYF.